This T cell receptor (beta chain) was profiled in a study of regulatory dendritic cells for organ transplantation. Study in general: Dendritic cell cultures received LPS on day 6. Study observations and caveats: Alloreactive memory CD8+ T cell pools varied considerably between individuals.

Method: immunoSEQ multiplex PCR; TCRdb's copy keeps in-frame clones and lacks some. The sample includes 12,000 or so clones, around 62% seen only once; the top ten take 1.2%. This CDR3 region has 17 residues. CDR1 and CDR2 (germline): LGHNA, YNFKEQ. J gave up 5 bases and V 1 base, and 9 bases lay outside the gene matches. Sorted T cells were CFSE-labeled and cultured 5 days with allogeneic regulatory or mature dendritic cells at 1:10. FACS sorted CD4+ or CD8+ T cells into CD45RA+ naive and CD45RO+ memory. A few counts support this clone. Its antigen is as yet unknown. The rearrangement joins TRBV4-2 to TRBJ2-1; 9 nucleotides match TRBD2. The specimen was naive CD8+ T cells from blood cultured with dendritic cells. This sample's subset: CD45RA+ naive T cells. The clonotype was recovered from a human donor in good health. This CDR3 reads CASSQALPSGENNEQFF. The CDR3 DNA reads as TGTGCCAGCAGCCAAGCCCTGCCTAGCGGGGAAAACAATGAGCAGTTCTTC.